What follows is one TCR beta chain and its context. This record comes from a study of blood T cell repertoires in COVID-19. J lost 7 bases, V lost 7 bases, and 8 bases had no gene match. Germline CDR1 MNHEY, CDR2 SMNVEV (reference sequence). CDR3 length: 14 amino acids. Produced via immunoSEQ multiplex PCR; TCRdb's table is partial and in-frame only. Of 350,000 to 400,000 clones listed, 80% to 90% were seen once; the top ten hold approximately 1%. The chain is built from TRBV27 and TRBJ2-1; 9 bases are a match to TRBD2. This clonotype was sampled from a man aged 18 to 30 who had recovered from COVID-19. The specimen was PBMCs or T cells enriched from blood (not recorded which). In nucleotides, the CDR3 is TGTGCCAGCACGGCGGGAGGGCCATATAATGAGCAGTTCTTC. This gives the protein CASTAGGPYNEQFF.